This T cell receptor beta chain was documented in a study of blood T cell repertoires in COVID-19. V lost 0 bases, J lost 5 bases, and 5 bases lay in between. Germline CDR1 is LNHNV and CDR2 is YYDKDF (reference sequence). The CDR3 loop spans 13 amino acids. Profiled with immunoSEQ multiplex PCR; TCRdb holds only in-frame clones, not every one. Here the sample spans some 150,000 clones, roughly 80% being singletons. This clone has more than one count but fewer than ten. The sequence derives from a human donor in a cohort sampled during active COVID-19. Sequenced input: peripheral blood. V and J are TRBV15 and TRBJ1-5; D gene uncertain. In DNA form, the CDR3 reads TGTGCCACCAGCAGAGATCGTGATCAGCCCCAGCATTTT. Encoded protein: CATSRDRDQPQHF.